The next 19 T cell receptor beta chains were all read from a single sample in a study of T-cell memory formation after mild COVID-19. TCRdb re-derived calls from the 5' RACE reads in MiXCR, one entry per CDR3 protein. The table includes 450,000 to 650,000 distinct CDR3 sequences, approximately 18% detected once. Sequenced sample: PBMCs or a T cell subset sorted from them (not recorded which). The source of these receptors is an adult woman who had mild COVID-19 (a few samples of this study predate the infection). Cell type and time point are not known.

The rearrangement uses TRBV5-1 and TRBJ2-7, with 7 bases identical to TRBD2. Germline V gene sequence: CDR1 SGHRS, CDR2 YFSETQ. J gave up 7 bases and V 4 bases, and 14 bases lay outside the gene matches. The CDR3 totals 15 residues. The CDR3 DNA follows: TGCGCCAGCAGCCCGCGGGGGTTTCTTGAGGGGGAGCAGTACTTC. Protein sequence: CASSPRGFLEGEQYF.

J is TRBJ2-5 and V is TRBV7-3, with D hard to call. CDR3 size: 16 residues. Germline lookup yields CDR1 SGHTA and CDR2 FQGTGA. Deletions cut 1 base from V and 1 base from J, with 13 bases between. CDR3 loop: CASSLSPTRSQETQYF. In DNA, the CDR3 is TGTGCCAGCAGCTTAAGTCCCACCAGGTCCCAAGAGACCCAGTACTTC. Complete variable domain (other parts from reference TRBV7-3 and TRBJ2-5): GAGVSQTPSNKVTEKGKYVELRCDPISGHTALYWYRQSLGQGPEFLIYFQGTGAADDSGLPNDRFFAVRPEGSVSTLKIQRTERGDSAVYLCASSLSPTRSQETQYFGPGTRLLVL.

The rearrangement uses TRBV20-1 and TRBJ2-1, with TRBD1 matching over 7 bases. Germline V gene lookup returns CDR1 DFQATT and CDR2 SNEGSKA (reference sequence). J lost 3 bases, V lost 3 bases, and 8 bases had no gene match. CDR3 length: 15 residues. The DNA of the CDR3 is TGCAGTGCTAGGAAACGACAGGGTGGCTACAATGAGCAGTTCTTC. Translation gives CSARKRQGGYNEQFF.

This clonotype came up a few times. CDR3: CASSPGQGMYGYTF. The CDR3, as DNA: TGTGCCAGCAGCCCGGGACAGGGCATGTATGGCTACACCTTC. The chain has TRBV5-4 and TRBJ1-2, with 9 bases that match TRBD1. The ends lost 4 bases at V and 5 bases at J; junction bases unmatched: 6. The CDR3 extends over 14 amino acids. Germline CDR1 is SGHNT and CDR2 is YYREEE (reference sequence).

The chain carries TRBV20-1 and TRBJ2-5, with D perhaps TRBD2 (5 bases). Trimming removed 1 base at V and 0 bases at J, with 9 bases between. This CDR3 is built from 14 residues. Germline V gives CDR1 DFQATT, CDR2 SNEGSKA (reference sequence). CDR3 sequence reads: CSARVGLHQETQYF. The CDR3 DNA reads as TGCAGTGCTAGAGTAGGACTTCACCAAGAGACCCAGTACTTC.

This sequence joins TRBV20-1 and TRBJ2-7; 11 bases line up with TRBD2. CDR1 and CDR2 from the germline V gene are DFQATT and SNEGSKA (reference sequence). V lost 3 bases, J lost 7 bases, and 17 bases stayed unmatched. CDR3 length: 17 amino acids. The CDR3 loop reads CSASSGLAELPLGEQYF. CDR3 in DNA: TGCAGTGCTAGCTCGGGACTAGCGGAGCTACCGCTGGGGGAGCAGTACTTC.

V usage is TRBV5-1 and J usage is TRBJ2-5, with 9 bases that match TRBD2. The CDR3 contains 16 residues. The germline CDR1 and CDR2 sequences are SGHRS and YFSETQ. With 3 bases clipped from V and 5 bases from J, the junction kept 11 bases outside the gene matches. Written as DNA, the CDR3 is TGCGCCAGCAGCTGGAAAGGGACTAGCTACCGGGAGACCCAGTACTTC. Translating gives CASSWKGTSYRETQYF.

This chain connects TRBV5-4 to TRBJ1-4; perhaps TRBD1 as D (6 bases). The germline gives CDR1 SGHNT, CDR2 YYREEE (reference sequence). The V gene lost 2 bases and the J gene lost 3 bases, with 8 bases spanning the gap. The CDR3 runs to 14 residues. The DNA of the CDR3 is TGTGCCAGCAGCTTCGGGGGGCCTAATGAAAAACTGTTTTTT. It translates to CASSFGGPNEKLFF.

The gene calls are TRBV6-2 or TRBV6-3 and TRBJ2-2; 8 bases line up with TRBD1. Germline V gives CDR1 MNHEY, CDR2 SVGEGT. The V segment lost 7 bases and the J segment 9 bases; nucleotides outside the gene matches: 13. This CDR3 comprises 15 residues. This chain's CDR3 is CASTETPGGRRELFF. CDR3 nucleotides: TGTGCCAGCACCGAGACCCCAGGGGGCCGACGGGAGCTGTTTTTT.

This clonotype was recorded a few times. CDR3 DNA: TGTGCCTGGAGCGGCCCGGCGGGAGGGAGGATTCAGTACTTC. It translates to CAWSGPAGGRIQYF. This chain connects TRBV30 to TRBJ2-4; TRBD2 matches at 9 bases. The CDR3 has 14 residues. Germline-derived CDR1 and CDR2 are GTSNPN and SVGIG (reference sequence). Trimming at V came to 3 bases and at J to 10 bases, leaving 10 bases not matched to a gene. Looking up the rest from reference TRBV30 and TRBJ2-4 gives the full variable domain: SQTIHQWPATLVQPVGSPLSLECTVEGTSNPNLYWYRQAAGRGLQLLFYSVGIGQISSEVPQNLSASRPQDRQFILSSKKLLLSDSGFYLCAWSGPAGGRIQYFGAGTRLSVL.

The chain has TRBV7-9 and TRBJ1-1, with 7 bases identical to TRBD1. CDR1 and CDR2 from the germline V gene are SEHNR and FQNEAQ (reference sequence). V shed 7 bases and J 1 base; nucleotides not matched to a gene: 6. The length of the CDR3 is 14 residues. The DNA for the CDR3 is TGTGCCAGCAACCTGGGACAGACGAACACTGAAGCTTTCTTT. Its translation is CASNLGQTNTEAFF.

Only a few counts were recorded for this clonotype. The gene calls are TRBV9 and TRBJ2-7, with D possibly called TRBD1 or TRBD2 (6 bases each). The germline V gene encodes CDR1 SGDLS and CDR2 YYNGEE. V was cut by 0 bases and J by 3 bases, with 13 bases left in between. The CDR3 consists of 15 residues. The CDR3 bases are TGTGCCAGCAGCGTAGAGGGGGGACCGAGCTACGAGCAGTACTTC. This gives the protein CASSVEGGPSYEQYF.

There are a few counts of this clonotype. This rearrangement joins TRBV20-1 to TRBJ1-2; 8 nucleotides align to TRBD1. The J segment lost 5 bases and the V segment lost 2 bases, leaving 7 bases of the junction unmatched. Germline V CDR1 and CDR2: DFQATT, SNEGSKA (reference sequence). The CDR3 extends over 14 amino acids. The CDR3 region has the DNA TGCAGTGCTAGACCCCAGGGGGCTGGGTATGGCTACACCTTC. Translating gives CSARPQGAGYGYTF.

This clonotype was observed a handful of times. The chain joins TRBV7-9 to TRBJ2-7; D ambiguous. Germline V CDR1 and CDR2: SEHNR, FQNEAQ (reference sequence). There are 14 residues in the CDR3. Trimming pared 4 bases from V and 4 bases from J, leaving 14 bases between. The CDR3 sequence: CASSSLGRRYEQYF. CDR3 nucleotide sequence: TGTGCCAGCAGCTCGTTAGGTCGGAGATACGAGCAGTACTTC.

The chain joins TRBV4-2 to TRBJ2-3; 12 bases match TRBD2. The CDR3 contains 17 residues. Per germline, CDR1 LGHNA and CDR2 YNFKEQ. V was clipped by 5 bases and J by 2 bases; unmatched bases: 8. CDR3 sequence: CASSSRLAGAITDTQYF. The CDR3 region has the DNA TGTGCCAGCAGCTCGAGACTAGCGGGAGCGATCACAGATACGCAGTATTTT.

This clonotype was observed a handful of times. The rearrangement uses TRBV30 and TRBJ1-5, with D hard to call. Germline CDR1 is GTSNPN and CDR2 is SVGIG (reference sequence). V was cut by 0 bases and J by 3 bases, with 12 bases left in between. This CDR3 is built from 15 residues. The CDR3 DNA follows: TGTGCCTGGAGTGTATCTTCAGTCCCCAATCAGCCCCAGCATTTT. Its translation is CAWSVSSVPNQPQHF. The entire variable domain, with the rest obtained from reference TRBV30 and TRBJ1-5, is as follows: SQTIHQWPATLVQPVGSPLSLECTVEGTSNPNLYWYRQAAGRGLQLLFYSVGIGQISSEVPQNLSASRPQDRQFILSSKKLLLSDSGFYLCAWSVSSVPNQPQHFGDGTRLSIL.

This clonotype was seen a handful of times. The rearrangement uses TRBV11-2 and TRBJ2-1; D possibly matches TRBD1 or TRBD2 (5 bases each). Germline assignment: CDR1 SGHAT and CDR2 FQNNGV. V was trimmed by 5 bases and J by 5 bases, leaving 16 bases between them. The CDR3 has 15 amino acids. CDR3 nucleotides: TGTGCCAGCAGCGCGGCCGGGACCAAACACAATGAGCAGTTCTTC. Translated, it gives CASSAAGTKHNEQFF.

The chain uses TRBV29-1 and TRBJ2-1; 12 bases match TRBD2. The CDR3 contains 12 residues. Per the germline V gene, CDR1 is SQVTM and CDR2 is ANQGSEA. With V trimmed by 7 bases and J by 7 bases, 2 bases remained unmatched. The CDR3 loop is CSAGLAGNEQFF. CDR3 nucleotide sequence: TGCAGCGCCGGACTAGCGGGAAATGAGCAGTTCTTC.

The gene calls are TRBV9 and TRBJ1-6; D not certain. CDR1 is SGDLS and CDR2 is YYNGEE in the germline V gene. The CDR3 spans 16 residues. Trimming removed 4 bases at V and 2 bases at J, with 13 bases between. The CDR3 spells CASSYSHTPYNSPLHF. Written as DNA, the CDR3 is TGTGCCAGCAGCTATAGTCACACCCCCTATAATTCACCCCTCCACTTT.